Listed below are T cell receptor beta chains from one sample, sequenced in a study of blood T cell repertoires in COVID-19. The protocol was immunoSEQ multiplex PCR, while the TCRdb copy is restricted to in-frame clones and leaves out a portion. The sample includes 60,000 to 65,000 clones, roughly three quarters of them seen just once. The sequencing sample was made of peripheral blood. The receptors originated from a man in his sixties with COVID-19, enrolled during active disease. The CDR3 runs from the conserved cysteine through the conserved F or W. The D gene is left open where the match is weak. Part of the rows lack a size; the others show once, few, many or a class for expanded clones.

>-|-|TRBV2|TRBJ1-6
CASSDPAGRGNSPLHF
TGTGCCAGCAGTGATCCTGCCGGAAGGGGGAATTCACCCCTCCACTTT
>-|-|TRBV10-1|TRBJ2-7
CASSGGQGSSYEQYF
TGCGCCAGCAGTGGGGGCCAGGGTAGCTCCTACGAGCAGTACTTC
>-|TRBD1|TRBV5-1|TRBJ2-3
CASSQPGQGEDTQYF
TGCGCCAGCAGCCAACCGGGACAGGGGGAAGATACGCAGTATTTT
>few|TRBD2|TRBV12-5|TRBJ2-5
CASGSSSGKMETQYF
TGTGCTAGTGGTTCCTCCAGCGGGAAGATGGAGACCCAGTACTTC
>-|TRBD2|TRBV30|TRBJ2-2
CAWSILAGGPTGELFF
TGTGCCTGGAGTATCTTAGCGGGGGGGCCCACCGGGGAGCTGTTTTTT
>-|-|TRBV19|TRBJ2-5
CASSNRREETQYF
TGTGCCAGTAGTAACAGGCGAGAAGAGACCCAGTACTTC
>-|-|TRBV5-4|TRBJ1-1
CASNSERGGTEAFF
TGTGCCAGCAACTCTGAAAGGGGAGGCACTGAAGCTTTCTTT
>-|-|TRBV11-3|TRBJ2-6
CASSLVWSTGSGANVLTF
TGTGCCAGCAGCTTAGTCTGGTCAACCGGCTCTGGGGCCAACGTCCTGACTTTC
>once|-|TRBV18|TRBJ1-4
CASSNGQEKLFF
TGTGCCAGCTCAAATGGACAGGAAAAACTGTTTTTT
>-|-|TRBV19|TRBJ1-6
CASQGTGFNSPLHF
TGTGCCAGCCAAGGAACAGGGTTTAATTCACCCCTCCACTTT
>-|-|TRBV5-1|TRBJ2-7
CASSVSGESVREQYF
TGCGCCAGCAGCGTTTCAGGGGAATCGGTTCGCGAGCAGTACTTC
>-|-|TRBV6-5|TRBJ1-2
CASSHRAGDYGYTF
TGTGCCAGCAGTCACAGGGCAGGGGACTATGGCTACACCTTC
>-|-|TRBV4-1|TRBJ2-1
CASSQVVFSSYNEQFF
TGCGCCAGCAGCCAAGTTGTCTTCTCCTCCTACAATGAGCAGTTCTTC
>-|TRBD1|TRBV6-6|TRBJ1-6
CASSFNINRGKTLHF
TGTGCCAGCAGTTTTAATATCAACAGGGGCAAAACCCTCCACTTT
>-|-|TRBV30|TRBJ2-7
CAWSVFSGYEQYF
TGTGCCTGGAGTGTCTTTTCCGGTTACGAGCAGTACTTC
>-|-|TRBV2|TRBJ1-1
CASSEGPRGTEAFF
TGTGCCAGCAGTGAAGGACCCAGAGGGACTGAAGCTTTCTTT
>-|TRBD2|TRBV2|TRBJ2-1
CASSDWSGSFSYNEQFF
TGTGCCAGCAGTGATTGGAGCGGGAGCTTCTCCTACAATGAGCAGTTCTTC
>-|-|TRBV18|TRBJ1-1
CASSPTGNANTEAFF
TGTGCCAGCTCACCAACGGGTAACGCAAACACTGAAGCTTTCTTT
>-|-|TRBV6-5|TRBJ1-4
CASSYRHSGGEKLFF
TGTGCCAGCAGTTACAGACACAGCGGCGGTGAAAAACTGTTTTTT
>-|-|TRBV2|TRBJ1-3
CASRQGQSSGNTIYF
TGTGCCAGCAGGCAAGGACAGTCAAGCGGAAACACCATATATTTT
>-|-|TRBV4-1|TRBJ2-5
CASSPHGDKETQYF
TGCGCCAGCAGCCCCCACGGGGATAAAGAGACCCAGTACTTC
>-|-|TRBV7-3|TRBJ2-2
CASARVLTGELFF
TGTGCCAGCGCGAGGGTCCTCACCGGGGAGCTGTTTTTT
>-|-|TRBV7-6|TRBJ1-6
CASSLAPHYNSPLHF
TGTGCCAGCAGTCTAGCACCTCACTATAATTCACCCCTCCACTTT
>-|-|TRBV15|TRBJ1-1
CATSRGAVTNTEAFF
TGTGCCACCAGCAGAGGGGCCGTTACGAACACTGAAGCTTTCTTT
>-|-|TRBV5-1|TRBJ2-4
CASSFGNQNIQYF
TGCGCCAGCAGCTTCGGGAACCAAAACATTCAGTACTTC
>-|-|TRBV5-5|TRBJ2-5
CASSTLTGAQETQYF
TGTGCCAGCAGCACATTGACGGGAGCCCAAGAGACCCAGTACTTC
>-|-|TRBV30|TRBJ2-2
CAWSVEGPGELFF
TGTGCCTGGAGTGTAGAGGGCCCCGGGGAGCTGTTTTTT
>few|-|TRBV6-2/TRBV6-3|TRBJ1-5
CASSPRARAQHF
TGTGCCAGCAGCCCCAGGGCCCGGGCCCAGCATTTT
>-|-|TRBV18|TRBJ1-4
CASSPAGSGEKLFF
TGTGCCAGCTCACCAGCGGGAAGCGGTGAAAAACTGTTTTTT
>-|-|TRBV27|TRBJ1-2
CASSLNSRSSYTF
TGTGCCAGCAGTTTGAATTCCAGGTCCAGCTACACCTTC
>-|-|TRBV7-2|TRBJ1-2
CASSLDPEVQGYTF
TGTGCCAGCAGCTTAGATCCAGAGGTGCAAGGCTACACCTTC
>-|-|TRBV7-9|TRBJ1-1
CASSLFQGIWNTEAFF
TGTGCCAGCAGCTTATTTCAGGGGATTTGGAACACTGAAGCTTTCTTT
>-|-|TRBV7-2|TRBJ2-2
CASSLLEANTGELFF
TGTGCCAGCAGCTTGTTAGAGGCGAACACCGGGGAGCTGTTTTTT
>many|-|TRBV7-9|TRBJ1-1
CASSSDSPEAFF
TGTGCCAGCAGCTCCGACTCCCCTGAAGCTTTCTTT
>few|-|TRBV2|TRBJ1-4
CASSGMGLTNEKLFF
TGTGCCAGCAGCGGGATGGGCCTAACTAATGAAAAACTGTTTTTT
>few|TRBD2|TRBV7-3|TRBJ2-3
CASSRSGGADTQYF
TGTGCCAGCAGCCGTAGCGGGGGGGCGGATACGCAGTATTTT
>-|-|TRBV27|TRBJ2-5
CASSLSPTRGGSKETQYF
TGTGCCAGCAGCCTAAGCCCCACTAGGGGGGGTTCTAAAGAGACCCAGTACTTC
>-|TRBD2|TRBV3-1/TRBV3-2|TRBJ2-3
CASSQRAGGFTQYF
TGTGCCAGCAGCCAACGAGCGGGGGGTTTTACGCAGTATTTT
>once|TRBD1|TRBV2|TRBJ2-1
CASSEDRGVHNEQFF
TGTGCCAGCAGTGAGGACAGGGGCGTTCACAATGAGCAGTTCTTC
>-|-|TRBV9|TRBJ1-3
CASREGGPGNTIYF
TGTGCCAGCAGAGAGGGGGGGCCTGGAAACACCATATATTTT
>-|TRBD2|TRBV2|TRBJ2-1
CASNSGSAPHEQFF
TGTGCCAGCAATAGCGGGAGTGCCCCCCATGAGCAGTTCTTC
>few|-|TRBV10-3|TRBJ2-7
CAIDGGGGYYYEQYF
TGTGCCATCGACGGGGGAGGAGGGTACTACTACGAGCAGTACTTC
>-|TRBD1|TRBV5-4|TRBJ2-7
CASSSPGQNYEQYF
TGTGCCAGCAGCTCACCGGGACAGAACTACGAGCAGTACTTC
>-|-|TRBV5-6|TRBJ2-7
CASSRRAYEQYF
TGTGCCAGCAGTCGCAGGGCCTACGAGCAGTACTTC
>-|TRBD1|TRBV27|TRBJ1-4
CASSRYQGAGKLFF
TGTGCCAGCAGTAGATACCAGGGGGCTGGAAAACTGTTTTTT
>-|TRBD1|TRBV2|TRBJ1-6
CASSRQGMINSPLHF
TGTGCCAGCAGTAGACAGGGTATGATCAATTCACCCCTCCACTTT
>-|TRBD2|TRBV30|TRBJ2-3
CAWSVAGGTDTQYF
TGTGCCTGGAGTGTAGCGGGGGGCACAGATACGCAGTATTTT
>-|TRBD1|TRBV27|TRBJ1-2
CASSPGTGYGYTF
TGTGCCAGCAGTCCCGGGACAGGGTATGGCTACACCTTC